These 18 T cell receptor beta chains were sequenced from one sample in a study of T-cell reconstitution after alpha-beta-depleted transplantation in children. Researchers prepared the TCRbeta library using unique molecular identifiers, the study reports. TCRdb ran MiXCR on the PCR reads and lists one entry per CDR3 protein. The data contain around 580,000 distinct CDR3 sequences, approximately 22% of them singletons. Source: PBMCs, mostly from graft donor cells, taken 360 days after TCRalphabeta/CD19-depleted stem cell transplant. These receptors were collected from a boy in the first two years of life who had a stem cell transplant for acute myeloid leukemia, so the T cells may come from the graft donor.

The genes are TRBV7-6 and TRBJ1-1; TRBD1 agrees at 10 bases. Trimming at V came to 1 base and at J to 6 bases, leaving 2 bases not matched to a gene. The CDR3 consists of 14 residues. CDR1 SGHVS and CDR2 FNYEAQ come from the germline V gene. The CDR3 nucleotides read TGTGCCAGCAGCTTAGGGGGACAGGGGTCTGAAGCTTTCTTT. Its translation is CASSLGGQGSEAFF. The full variable domain, rest sourced from reference TRBV7-6 and TRBJ1-1, is GAGVSQSPRYKVTKRGQDVALRCDPISGHVSLYWYRQALGQGPEFLTYFNYEAQQDKSGLPNDRFSAERPEGSISTLTIQRTEQRDSAMYRCASSLGGQGSEAFFGQGTRLTVV.

V and J are TRBV10-3 and TRBJ2-4; TRBD2 matches at 8 bases. The CDR3 extends over 16 amino acids. Germline V gene lookup returns CDR1 ENHRY and CDR2 SYGVKD. J was trimmed by 0 bases and V by 6 bases; bases with no gene match: 7. For the CDR3, the DNA is TGTGCCATCAGCGCGGGGGGCAACCTAGCCAAAAACATTCAGTACTTC. It yields the protein CAISAGGNLAKNIQYF.

This clonotype was seen a few times. This chain uses TRBV29-1 with TRBJ1-2, with a weak D call TRBD1 (6 bases). The germline gives CDR1 SQVTM, CDR2 ANQGSEA. V gave up 5 bases and J gave up 2 bases, with 12 bases separating them. This CDR3 has 13 residues. CDR3 sequence (DNA): TGCAGCGTTTTTAACAGGGAGAACTATGGCTACACCTTC. Amino acids: CSVFNRENYGYTF.

The V call is TRBV7-8, the J call TRBJ2-5; D perhaps matches TRBD1 (5 bases). V lost 1 base and J 1 base, leaving 16 bases between the germline ends. The CDR3 contains 17 residues. CDR1 and CDR2 from the germline V gene are SGHVS and FQNEAQ. CDR3 nucleotides: TGTGCCAGCAGCTTAGTGGCGGAGTGGGGCAGCCAAGAGACCCAGTACTTC. Amino acid sequence: CASSLVAEWGSQETQYF.

This clonotype came up a few times. V gene TRBV12-3 or TRBV12-4 combines with J gene TRBJ2-1, with 11 nucleotides matching TRBD2. The V and J ends lost 3 bases and 0 bases, in that order; junction bases with no gene match: 10. The CDR3 is 19 residues long. The CDR3 protein is CASSFGTSGLRSSYNEQFF. Written as DNA, the CDR3 is TGTGCCAGCAGTTTTGGGACTAGCGGCCTCCGGAGCTCCTACAATGAGCAGTTCTTC.

DNA of the CDR3: TGCAGTGCTAGACTTTTGGGGACGGACACCATATATTTT. Protein product: CSARLLGTDTIYF. The rearrangement uses TRBV20-1 and TRBJ1-3; D might be TRBD1 (5 bases). Germline assignment: CDR1 DFQATT and CDR2 SNEGSKA (reference sequence). The CDR3 spans 13 residues. V was trimmed by 2 bases and J by 8 bases, leaving 13 bases between them.

This clonotype has just a few counts. This sequence joins TRBV27 and TRBJ2-3; 8 bases match TRBD2. The length of the CDR3 is 14 residues. Germline-derived CDR1 and CDR2 are MNHEY and SMNVEV (reference sequence). V trimming: 6 bases; J trimming: 4 bases; junction bases outside the gene matches: 6. This chain's CDR3 is CASSPAGGSDTQYF. CDR3 nucleotide sequence: TGTGCCAGCAGCCCTGCGGGGGGATCAGATACGCAGTATTTT.

This clonotype was counted ten times or more. V usage is TRBV7-8 and J usage is TRBJ2-3, with D maybe TRBD2 (5 bases). The length of the CDR3 is 15 residues. Germline-derived CDR1 and CDR2 are SGHVS and FQNEAQ. The ends were cut back, 2 bases at V and 4 bases at J, with 13 bases in the middle. The CDR3 bases are TGTGCCAGCAGCTTATCTGTAGCGAGCGCAGATACGCAGTATTTT. It codes for CASSLSVASADTQYF.

This clonotype came up many times. The chain has TRBV6-5 and TRBJ2-1; TRBD1 agrees at 9 bases. Trimming removed 6 bases from V and 7 bases from J; junction bases left unmatched: 4. Germline CDR1 and CDR2: MNHEY and SVGAGI. The CDR3 is 13 residues long. CDR3 coding DNA: TGTGCCAGCAGACTCGGACAGGGGAATGAGCAGTTCTTC. This gives the protein CASRLGQGNEQFF.

CDR3 region: CASSLYPGRSGETQYF. The CDR3 DNA reads TGTGCCAGCAGTTTATACCCTGGTAGGAGCGGGGAGACCCAGTACTTC. This chain uses TRBV28 with TRBJ2-5, with a tentative D call TRBD2 (6 bases). The CDR3 contains 16 residues. Germline CDR1 and CDR2: MDHEN and SYDVKM. V was shortened by 1 base and J by 5 bases, with 17 bases between the two germline ends.

This clonotype has a handful of counts. This chain connects TRBV20-1 to TRBJ2-7; TRBD1 is a possible D gene (6 bases). Germline CDR1 and CDR2: DFQATT and SNEGSKA (reference sequence). V lost 6 bases, J lost 4 bases, and 13 bases lay in between. This CDR3 comprises 12 residues. The CDR3 DNA sequence: TGCAGTGCCTTGGGACAATTTTACGAGCAGTACGTC. This codes for CSALGQFYEQYV.

This clonotype came up many times. The chain employs TRBV29-1 and TRBJ1-2, with 7 bases lining up with TRBD1. This CDR3 has 16 residues. Germline loops: CDR1 SQVTM, CDR2 ANQGSEA. V lost 1 base to trimming and J lost 5 bases; unmatched junction nucleotides: 13. CDR3 region: CSVEAGQQITLYGYTF. The CDR3 DNA sequence: TGCAGCGTTGAAGCGGGACAGCAAATCACCTTATATGGCTACACCTTC.

This clonotype was seen only a few times. V usage is TRBV4-3 and J usage is TRBJ1-1; 9 bases fit TRBD1. The CDR3 runs to 18 residues. CDR1 LGHNA and CDR2 YSLEER come from the germline V gene. V dropped 0 bases and J dropped 5; count of bases not matched to a gene: 13. DNA of the CDR3: TGCGCCAGCAGCCAAGATTACCGGGACAGGGTTGTAGGGACTGAAGCTTTCTTT. Its protein is CASSQDYRDRVVGTEAFF.

J is TRBJ2-2 and V is TRBV5-5; no clear D. The CDR3 is 14 amino acids. Trimming took off 3 bases at V and 6 bases at J, with 12 bases between the two ends. CDR1 is SGHKS, CDR2 YYEKEE, per germline (reference sequence). In nucleotides, the CDR3 is TGTGCCAGCAGCTCCTGGTCGATCGCCGGGGAGCTGTTTTTT. Protein product: CASSSWSIAGELFF.

The J gene is TRBJ2-5, the V gene TRBV21-1; the table's D call, TRBD1, was not checked against the DNA. TRBV21-1 is assigned pseudogene status. This CDR3 has 14 residues. This CDR3 is CASSKAREGETQYF. CDR3 sequence (DNA): TGTGCCAGCAGCAAAGCCAGAGAGGGGGAGACCCAGTACTTC.

The V gene is TRBV14, the J gene TRBJ2-1; D is unresolved. This CDR3 is built from 13 residues. V lost 0 bases and J 3 bases, leaving 3 bases between the germline ends. Germline lookup yields CDR1 SGHDN and CDR2 FVKESK. The CDR3 here is CASSQDHYNEQFF. CDR3 bases: TGTGCCAGCAGCCAAGATCACTACAATGAGCAGTTCTTC.

This sequence joins TRBV9 and TRBJ2-1; D ambiguous. The CDR3 sequence is 14 residues long. V was trimmed by 2 bases and J by 0 bases, leaving 6 bases between them. From germline, CDR1 is SGDLS and CDR2 YYNGEE. The CDR3 sequence: CASSVDFSYNEQFF. As DNA, the CDR3 is TGTGCCAGCAGCGTTGACTTCTCCTACAATGAGCAGTTCTTC. Variable domain in full (rest from reference TRBV9 and TRBJ2-1): DSGVTQTPKHLITATGQRVTLRCSPRSGDLSVYWYQQSLDQGLQFLIQYYNGEERAKGNILERFSAQQFPDLHSELNLSSLELGDSALYFCASSVDFSYNEQFFGPGTRLTVL.

The chain recombines TRBV6-1 with TRBJ1-6; D not certain. Per germline, CDR1 MNHNS and CDR2 SASEGT. The germline V and J ends were trimmed by 1 base and 14 bases, with 9 bases remaining between them. The CDR3 runs 12 residues. The CDR3 sequence is CASSEVRVALHF. The CDR3 DNA follows: TGTGCCAGCAGTGAAGTTAGAGTTGCCCTCCACTTT.